The 17 T cell receptor beta chains in this list originate from one sample, sequenced in a study of post-analysis software for immune sequencing data. Findings and limits, study-wide: A handful of TRBV segments were more frequent in patients than controls; TRBV5-6, TRBV5-1 and TRBV20-1 belonged to this group.

cDNA libraries for TCR beta contained unique molecular identifiers. A single record per CDR3 protein comes from TCRdb applying MiXCR to the PCR reads. The data contain 450,000 to 650,000 distinct CDR3 sequences, around 47% of them singletons. Their specific antigens are unknown. Sequenced material: blood. The receptors come from a girl aged 5-17 years with multiple sclerosis.

J is TRBJ2-1 and V is TRBV6-4; 12 nucleotides line up with TRBD1. This CDR3 is 14 amino acids long. The trim removed 6 bases at V and 8 bases at J, leaving 5 bases unmatched. Germline V gene lookup returns CDR1 MRHNA and CDR2 SNTAGT. This chain's CDR3 is CASREGQGADEQFF. As DNA, the CDR3 is TGTGCCAGCAGGGAGGGACAGGGGGCCGATGAGCAGTTCTTC.

This clonotype has more than one count but fewer than ten. The chain is built from TRBV7-3 and TRBJ2-3, with a possible D match to TRBD2 (6 bases). CDR3 length: 14 residues. V was clipped by 5 bases and J by 1 base, with 10 bases between them. CDR1 and CDR2 (germline): SGHTA, FQGTGA. This CDR3 reads CASSPWGGTDTQYF. CDR3 nucleotides: TGTGCCAGCAGCCCCTGGGGGGGCACAGATACGCAGTATTTT.

This sequence joins TRBV6-2 or TRBV6-3 and TRBJ2-1; 9 bases match TRBD1. This CDR3 is built from 15 residues. Trimming cost V 4 bases and J 5 bases; bases outside gene matches: 6. Germline V gives CDR1 MNHEY, CDR2 SVGEGT. CDR3 protein: CASSSLDRGNNEQFF. The CDR3 DNA reads as TGTGCCAGCAGTTCCCTGGACAGGGGAAACAATGAGCAGTTCTTC.

The gene calls are TRBV12-3 or TRBV12-4 and TRBJ2-1; 7 nucleotides agree with TRBD2. The CDR3 runs 14 residues. The V segment lost 7 bases and the J segment 6 bases; nucleotides outside the gene matches: 9. In DNA, the CDR3 is TGTGCCAGCACCCCGGGACTATCGACCAATGAGCAGTTCTTC. This gives the protein CASTPGLSTNEQFF.

The rearrangement links TRBV7-9 to TRBJ2-7, with D hard to call. The assigned J gene may be wrong: the sequence end matches TRBJ2-5 better. CDR1 SEHNR and CDR2 FQNEAQ come from the germline V gene (reference sequence). The CDR3 totals 13 residues. The CDR3 reads CASTQSAEETQYF. Written as DNA, the CDR3 is TGTGCCAGCACGCAATCTGCAGAAGAGACCCAGTACTTC.

This clonotype was counted between two and nine times. The chain recombines TRBV7-2 with TRBJ2-7, with D perhaps matching TRBD2 (5 bases). Trimming pared 3 bases from V and 0 bases from J, leaving 6 bases between. Looked up from germline, CDR1 is SGHTA and CDR2 is FQGNSA. The CDR3 totals 13 residues. The CDR3 region is CASSFRDSYEQYF. CDR3 nucleotide sequence: TGTGCCAGCAGCTTCCGGGACTCCTACGAGCAGTACTTC.

The chain recombines TRBV25-1 with TRBJ2-3; 9 bases align to TRBD1. Per the germline V gene, CDR1 is MGHDK and CDR2 is SYGVNS. This CDR3 has 15 amino acids. The junction had 1 base not matched to a gene; V was cut back by 2 bases and J by 1 base. The CDR3 sequence is CASSETGGGTDTQYF. The CDR3 DNA reads as TGTGCCAGCAGTGAAACAGGGGGCGGCACAGATACGCAGTATTTT. Supplemented by reference TRBV25-1 and TRBJ2-3, the full variable domain reads EADIYQTPRYLVIGTGKKITLECSQTMGHDKMYWYQQDPGMELHLIHYSYGVNSTEKGDLSSESTVSRIRTEHFPLTLESARPSHTSQYLCASSETGGGTDTQYFGPGTRLTVL.

V and J are TRBV25-1 and TRBJ2-1, with D perhaps matching TRBD2 (5 bases). V was shortened by 1 base and J by 6 bases, with 10 bases between the two germline ends. CDR1 MGHDK and CDR2 SYGVNS come from the germline V gene. The CDR3 consists of 14 residues. The CDR3 protein is CASSEWGVVNEQFF. As DNA, the CDR3 is TGTGCCAGCAGTGAATGGGGAGTCGTCAATGAGCAGTTCTTC.

This chain links TRBV29-1 with TRBJ2-1; 7 bases agree with TRBD2. Germline values: CDR1 SQVTM, CDR2 ANQGSEA. This CDR3 region has 15 residues. J lost 4 bases, V lost 4 bases, and 10 bases had no gene match. CDR3 in DNA: TGCAGCGTTGTTAGGTCTAGCGGAATTTACAATGAGCAGTTCTTC. As protein: CSVVRSSGIYNEQFF.

V gene TRBV10-3 combines with J gene TRBJ2-1; 8 bases fit TRBD2. This CDR3 spans 17 amino acids. Germline loops: CDR1 ENHRY, CDR2 SYGVKD. J gave up 3 bases and V 6 bases, and 13 bases lay outside the gene matches. Written as DNA, the CDR3 is TGTGCCATCAGGGGGACGGGGACGGGAGGGTTCTACAATGAGCAGTTCTTC. Protein sequence: CAIRGTGTGGFYNEQFF.

Only a few counts were recorded for this clonotype. The V call is TRBV6-5, the J call TRBJ1-1; tentative D call: TRBD1 (6 bases). The CDR3 totals 14 residues. Germline V gene data show CDR1 as MNHEY and CDR2 as SVGAGI. With 5 bases removed from V and 5 bases from J, the gap between germline ends came to 15 bases. The CDR3 DNA is TGTGCCAGCAGTCCACAAGTCAGGGGAACTGAAGCTTTCTTT. Translating it yields CASSPQVRGTEAFF.

The gene calls are TRBV7-2 and TRBJ2-1, with 10 bases aligning to TRBD1. Unmatched junction bases numbered 10, after V lost 5 bases and J lost 9 bases. Germline CDR1 is SGHTA and CDR2 is FQGNSA. This CDR3 is built from 15 residues. CDR3 DNA: TGTGCCAGCAGCCCGGGGACAGGGGACTTTAGTGAGCAGTTCTTC. Encoded protein: CASSPGTGDFSEQFF.

This chain joins TRBV12-3 or TRBV12-4 and TRBJ2-6, with D perhaps matching TRBD2 (5 bases). This CDR3 has 18 amino acids. Deletions cut 7 bases from V and 1 base from J, with 20 bases between. CDR3 DNA: TGTGCCAGCACCACTCATCGGGGTCCCATTTCTGGGGCCAACGTCCTGACTTTC. Translating it yields CASTTHRGPISGANVLTF.

The V and J genes are TRBV5-6 and TRBJ2-7, with 7 bases aligning to TRBD2. The CDR3 consists of 16 residues. CDR1 and CDR2 from the germline V gene are SGHDT and YYEEEE. Losses at the gene ends were 4 bases for V and 3 bases for J; bases not matched to a gene: 13. DNA for the CDR3: TGTGCCAGCAGCCCACCTGGAGGGCTAGCGGTCTACGAGCAGTACTTC. It codes for CASSPPGGLAVYEQYF.

In regard to this clonotype: Relative to the germline gene, one junction end is altered; a read error may explain this. This rearrangement joins TRBV9 to TRBJ1-2; D not certain. The germline CDR1 and CDR2 sequences are SGDLS and YYNGEE. This CDR3 has 17 residues. The CDR3 reads CASSVFSIYGANYGYTF. CDR3 sequence (DNA): TGTGCCAGCAGTGTATTCTCTATATACGGAGCTAACTACGGCTACACCTTC.

This chain uses TRBV30 with TRBJ1-1; D uncertain. The CDR3 contains 11 residues. CDR1 is GTSNPN, CDR2 SVGIG, per germline (reference sequence). Trimming removed 3 bases from V and 6 bases from J, with 8 bases in between. The CDR3 spells CAWSPLAEAFF. CDR3 nucleotide sequence: TGTGCCTGGAGCCCCCTCGCTGAAGCTTTCTTT.

In this sample, this clonotype turned up a few times. V usage is TRBV7-6 and J usage is TRBJ2-7, with D possibly being TRBD2 (6 bases). Between the trimmed V and J ends, which lost 0 bases and 2 bases, there was a span of 11 bases. Germline CDR1 SGHVS, CDR2 FNYEAQ. The CDR3 sequence is 15 residues long. The CDR3 DNA reads as TGTGCCAGCAGCTTAGCGGGGGACTGGACCTACGAGCAGTACTTC. Its protein is CASSLAGDWTYEQYF.